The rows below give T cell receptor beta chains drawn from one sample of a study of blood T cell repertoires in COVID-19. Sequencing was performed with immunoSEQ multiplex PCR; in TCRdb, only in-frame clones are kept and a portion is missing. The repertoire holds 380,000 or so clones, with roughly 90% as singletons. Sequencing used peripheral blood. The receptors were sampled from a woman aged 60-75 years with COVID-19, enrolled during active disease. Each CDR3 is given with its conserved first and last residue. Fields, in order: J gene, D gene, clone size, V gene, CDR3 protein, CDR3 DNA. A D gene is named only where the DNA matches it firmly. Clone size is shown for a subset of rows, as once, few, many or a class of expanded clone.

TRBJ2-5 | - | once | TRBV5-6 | CASSLDRRQETQYF | TGTGCCAGCAGCTTGGACAGGAGACAAGAGACCCAGTACTTC
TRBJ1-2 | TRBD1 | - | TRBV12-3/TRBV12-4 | CASRVQGDYGYTF | TGTGCCAGCAGAGTACAGGGGGACTATGGCTACACCTTC
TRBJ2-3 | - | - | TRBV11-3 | CASSLRVGTDTQYF | TGTGCCAGCAGCTTACGGGTTGGCACAGATACGCAGTATTTT
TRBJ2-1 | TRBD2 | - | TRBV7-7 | CASSLSSGNDEQFF | TGTGCCAGCAGCTTGTCTAGCGGAAACGATGAGCAGTTCTTC
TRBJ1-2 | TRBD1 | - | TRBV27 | CASSTPDQGAYYGYTF | TGTGCCAGCAGTACGCCAGATCAGGGGGCTTACTATGGCTACACCTTC
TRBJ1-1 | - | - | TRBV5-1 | CASSLVLNTEAFF | TGCGCCAGCAGCTTGGTCTTGAACACTGAAGCTTTCTTT
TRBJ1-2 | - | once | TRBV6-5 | CASSYSTGNGYTF | TGTGCCAGCAGTTACTCCACAGGGAATGGCTACACCTTC
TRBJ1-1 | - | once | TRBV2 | CASSEGYPKNAFF | TGTGCCAGCAGTGAAGGGTACCCTAAGAATGCTTTCTTT
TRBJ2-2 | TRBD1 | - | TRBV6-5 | CASRTRTGFGGELFF | TGTGCCAGCAGGACCCGGACAGGGTTTGGCGGGGAGCTGTTTTTT
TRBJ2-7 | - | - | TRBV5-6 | CASSLARFSYEQYF | TGTGCCAGCAGCTTGGCGCGATTCTCCTACGAGCAGTACTTC
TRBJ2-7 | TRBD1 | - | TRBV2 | CASSASGQATSLYEQYF | TGTGCCAGCAGTGCTTCGGGACAGGCTACTTCTCTCTACGAGCAGTACTTC
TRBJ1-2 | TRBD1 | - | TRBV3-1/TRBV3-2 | CASSQDGGTGYGYTF | TGTGCCAGCAGCCAAGATGGCGGGACAGGGTATGGCTACACCTTC
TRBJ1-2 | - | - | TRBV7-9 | CASSFVGHGYTF | TGTGCCAGCAGCTTTGTGGGGCATGGCTACACCTTC
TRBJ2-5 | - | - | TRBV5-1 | CASSFIPGESETQYF | TGCGCCAGCAGCTTTATCCCAGGGGAATCAGAGACCCAGTACTTC
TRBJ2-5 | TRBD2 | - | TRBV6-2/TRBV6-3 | CASSYRLAGGHKETQYF | TGTGCCAGCAGTTACCGGCTAGCGGGGGGACATAAAGAGACCCAGTACTTC
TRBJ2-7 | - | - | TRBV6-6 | CASSPERPGMGSYEQYF | TGTGCCAGCAGTCCCGAAAGGCCGGGGATGGGATCCTACGAGCAGTACTTC
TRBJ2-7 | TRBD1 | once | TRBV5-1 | CASSLDGRGLDEQYF | TGCGCCAGCAGCTTGGACGGCAGGGGGCTAGACGAGCAGTACTTC
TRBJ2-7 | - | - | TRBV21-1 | CASSTRTSGLLYEQYF | TGTGCCAGCAGCACTAGGACTAGCGGGCTCCTCTACGAGCAGTACTTC
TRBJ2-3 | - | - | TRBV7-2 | CASSLEGNTDTQYF | TGTGCCAGCAGCTTAGAGGGGAATACAGATACGCAGTATTTT
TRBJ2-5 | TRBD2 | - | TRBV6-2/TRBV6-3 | CASSSPSLAGGETQYF | TGTGCCAGCAGTTCCCCCAGTCTAGCGGGGGGTGAGACCCAGTACTTC
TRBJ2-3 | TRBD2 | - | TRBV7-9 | CASTRLAGGTDTQYF | TGTGCCAGCACCAGATTAGCGGGGGGGACAGATACGCAGTATTTT
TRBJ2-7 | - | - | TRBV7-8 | CASAPSPAGATYEQYF | TGTGCCAGCGCCCCCTCGCCCGCGGGGGCAACCTACGAGCAGTACTTC
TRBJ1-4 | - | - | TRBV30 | CAWSTGRTNEKLFF | TGTGCCTGGAGTACAGGAAGGACTAATGAAAAACTGTTTTTT
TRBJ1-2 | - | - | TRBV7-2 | CASSSNYGYTF | TGTGCCAGCAGCTCGAACTATGGCTACACCTTC
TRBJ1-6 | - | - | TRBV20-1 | CSAYSPLHF | TGCAGTGCCTATTCACCCCTCCACTTT
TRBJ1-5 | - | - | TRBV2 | CASSESGSSNQPQHF | TGTGCCAGCAGTGAATCCGGGTCGAGCAATCAGCCCCAGCATTTT
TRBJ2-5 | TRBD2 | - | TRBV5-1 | CASSLPWASGGEQETQYF | TGCGCCAGCAGCTTGCCATGGGCTAGCGGGGGGGAACAAGAGACCCAGTACTTC